The present T cell receptor beta chain was sequenced within a study of a mutant IDH1 vaccine in newly diagnosed glioma. Study-level information: Therapy received beforehand was radiotherapy, temozolomide, or both, with most patients given both.

The CDR3 has 15 residues. The repertoire was sequenced with immunoSEQ multiplex PCR; TCRdb's copy has only in-frame clones and lacks some. The profile shows 90,000 to 95,000 clones, 83% of them singletons. The time point denotes: baseline, week 1 (first vaccination visit). Treatment in this sample: pre-vaccination baseline after standard-of-care therapy. This material consisted of PBMCs, taken from a glioma patient treated with radiotherapy, temozolomide or both. The clonotype was recovered from a woman in her fifties or sixties with glioma. The rearrangement uses TRBV12-2 and TRBJ1-6. TRBV12-2 corresponds to a pseudogene. CDR3 region: CASRFQWGMVLSLHF. DNA of the CDR3: TGTGCAAGTCGCTTCCAGTGGGGGATGGTTCTGTCCCTCCACTTT.